This TCR beta chain was recovered during a study of CD8+ T cells in alopecia areata. Study information: Twice daily, treated patients received 5 to 10 mg of oral tofacitinib. Overall study findings and caveats: Sharing of TCR sequences between patients (possibly for HLA-related reasons) was less clear than in mice. There was only one nonresponder, so it was unclear how baseline CD8+ expansion relates to response.

The treatment is: oral pan-JAK inhibitor, 5-10 mg twice daily. Extraction and reverse transcription of RNA yielded cDNA as the sequencing template. Data came from immunoSEQ multiplex PCR; TCRdb stores just in-frame clones and leaves some out. The sample lists about 190,000 clones, more than 55% occurring once. The CDR3 spans 17 residues. The germline CDR1 and CDR2 sequences are SGHRS and YFSETQ. V lost 0 bases, J lost 1 base, and 8 bases stayed unmatched. On this clone itself: Its specificity is not known.

This sequence was found in a human donor with alopecia areata. The V gene is TRBV5-1, the J gene TRBJ2-5; 8 bases align to TRBD2. The sample here was CD4+ T cells sorted from blood, taken at week 49, from a patient treated with tofacitinib. Here the CDR3 reads CASSLAGRGASQETQYF. As DNA, the CDR3 is TGCGCCAGCAGCTTGGCCGGGAGGGGAGCCTCCCAAGAGACCCAGTACTTC.